The entry below gives a single TCR beta chain sequence along with its context. Its cognate antigen is unknown. The lymph nodes were axillary draining lymph nodes from breast cancer patients. V gave up 6 bases and J gave up 4 bases; unmatched junction bases: 10. CDR3 size: 14 residues. The germline gives CDR1 SQVTM, CDR2 ANQGSEA. This sample was included in a study of breast tumors, draining lymph nodes, adjacent tissues. Findings and caveats of the study: Compared with basal-like, luminal-like tumors shared significantly more repertoire with nontumor tissue. Tumor repertoires ranked between lymph nodes and nontumor tissue in diversity, with V and J gene preferences.

MiXCR, run by TCRdb on the multiplex PCR reads, gives a single entry per CDR3 protein. The table includes approximately 230,000 distinct CDR3 sequences, 30% to 35% detected once. The receptor comes from a female donor with breast cancer. Some clones in this sample may be carry-over from other donors' samples. The chain joins TRBV29-1 to TRBJ1-2; TRBD1 matches at 8 bases. The sample comprised axillary lymph node tissue. DNA of the CDR3: TGCAGCGTCGGTCCCGGGACAGGAGGCTATGGCTACACCTTC. Its protein is CSVGPGTGGYGYTF.